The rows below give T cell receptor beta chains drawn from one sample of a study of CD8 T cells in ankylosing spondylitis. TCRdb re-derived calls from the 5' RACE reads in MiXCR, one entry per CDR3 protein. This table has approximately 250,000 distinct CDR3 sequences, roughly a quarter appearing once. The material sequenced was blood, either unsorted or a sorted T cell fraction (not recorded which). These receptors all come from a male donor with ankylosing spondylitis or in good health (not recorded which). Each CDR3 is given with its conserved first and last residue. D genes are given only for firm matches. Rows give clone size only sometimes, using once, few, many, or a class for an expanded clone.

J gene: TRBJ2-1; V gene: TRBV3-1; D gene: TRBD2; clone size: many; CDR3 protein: CASSQGGRGAGEQFF; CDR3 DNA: TGTGCCAGCAGCCAAGGGGGGCGGGGGGCCGGTGAGCAGTTCTTC
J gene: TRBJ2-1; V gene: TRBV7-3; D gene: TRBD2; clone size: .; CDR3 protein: CASRFSGGANEQFF; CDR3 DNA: TGTGCCAGCAGATTTAGCGGGGGGGCCAATGAGCAGTTCTTC
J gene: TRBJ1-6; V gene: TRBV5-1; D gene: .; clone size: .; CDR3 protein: CASSLAGDSPLHF; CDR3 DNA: TGCGCCAGCAGCTTGGCCGGCGATTCACCCCTCCACTTT
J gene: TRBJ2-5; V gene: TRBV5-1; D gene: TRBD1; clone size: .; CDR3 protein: CASSWTGGEETQYF; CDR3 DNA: TGCGCCAGCAGCTGGACAGGGGGCGAAGAGACCCAGTACTTC
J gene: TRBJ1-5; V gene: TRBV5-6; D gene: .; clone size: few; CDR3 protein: CASSSRQDFKPQHF; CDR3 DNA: TGTGCCAGCAGCTCTCGACAGGACTTCAAGCCCCAGCATTTT
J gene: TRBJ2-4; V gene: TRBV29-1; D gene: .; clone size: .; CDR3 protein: CSGGGDSDIQYF; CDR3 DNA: TGCAGCGGCGGGGGCGATTCCGACATTCAGTACTTC
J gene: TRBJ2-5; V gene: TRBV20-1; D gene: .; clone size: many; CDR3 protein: CSARTPETQYF; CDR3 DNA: TGCAGTGCGCGGACACCTGAGACCCAGTACTTC
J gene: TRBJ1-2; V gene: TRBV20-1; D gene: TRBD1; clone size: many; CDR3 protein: CSAVRQGYGYGYTF; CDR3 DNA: TGCAGTGCTGTCCGACAGGGGTACGGCTATGGCTACACCTTC
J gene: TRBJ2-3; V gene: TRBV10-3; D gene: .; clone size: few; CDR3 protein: CPIPGLPTDTQYF; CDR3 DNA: TGCCCAATACCGGGACTTCCCACAGATACGCAGTATTTT
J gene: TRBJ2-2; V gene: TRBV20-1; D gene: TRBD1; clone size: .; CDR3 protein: CSARQGGGELFF; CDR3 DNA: TGCAGTGCCCGACAGGGGGGCGGGGAGCTGTTTTTT
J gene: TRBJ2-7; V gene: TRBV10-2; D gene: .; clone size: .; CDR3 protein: CATNRDAPYEQYF; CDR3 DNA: TGCGCCACCAACAGGGACGCCCCCTACGAGCAGTACTTC
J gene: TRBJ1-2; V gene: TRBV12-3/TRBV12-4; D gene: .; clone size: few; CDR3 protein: CASTQSRGDGGYTF; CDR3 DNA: TGTGCCAGCACCCAGTCCAGAGGGGATGGTGGCTACACCTTC
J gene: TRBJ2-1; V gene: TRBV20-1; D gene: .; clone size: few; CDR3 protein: CSARDRVLKQFF; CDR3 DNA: TGCAGTGCTAGAGATAGGGTGTTAAAGCAGTTCTTC
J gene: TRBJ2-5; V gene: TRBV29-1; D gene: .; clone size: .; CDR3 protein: CSVEDLGGGGRETQYF; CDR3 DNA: TGCAGCGTTGAAGATCTTGGGGGCGGGGGCCGGGAGACCCAGTACTTC
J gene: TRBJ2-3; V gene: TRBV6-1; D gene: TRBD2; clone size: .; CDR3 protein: CASSHLAGGRGEDTQYF; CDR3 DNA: TGTGCCAGCAGTCATTTAGCGGGGGGGAGGGGTGAAGATACGCAGTATTTT
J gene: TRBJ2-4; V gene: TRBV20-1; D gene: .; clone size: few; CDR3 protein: CSARGGLELKNIQYF; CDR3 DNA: TGCAGTGCTAGAGGAGGTCTAGAACTCAAAAACATTCAGTACTTC
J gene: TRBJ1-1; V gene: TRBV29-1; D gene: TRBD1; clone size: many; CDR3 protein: CSVGQGDTEAFF; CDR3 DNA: TGCAGCGTCGGACAGGGGGACACTGAAGCTTTCTTT
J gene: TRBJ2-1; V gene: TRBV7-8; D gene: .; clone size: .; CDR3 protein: CASIRAGNNEQFF; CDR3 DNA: TGTGCCAGCATCAGGGCGGGTAACAATGAGCAGTTCTTC
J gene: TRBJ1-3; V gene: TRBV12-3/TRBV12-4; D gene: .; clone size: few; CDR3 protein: CASSRTASSGNTIYF; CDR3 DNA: TGTGCCAGCAGTCGGACGGCGAGCTCTGGAAACACCATATATTTT
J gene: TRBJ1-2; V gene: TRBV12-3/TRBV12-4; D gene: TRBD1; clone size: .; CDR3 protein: CASRRNDRDPYGYTF; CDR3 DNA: TGTGCCAGCAGACGAAACGACAGGGATCCCTATGGCTACACCTTC
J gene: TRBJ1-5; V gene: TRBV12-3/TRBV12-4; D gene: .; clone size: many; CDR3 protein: CASSRGLNNQPQHF; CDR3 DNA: TGTGCCAGCAGTCGGGGCCTTAACAATCAGCCCCAGCATTTT
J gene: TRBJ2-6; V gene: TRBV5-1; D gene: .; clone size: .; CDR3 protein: CASSLGAGSGANVLTF; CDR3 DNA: TGCGCCAGCAGCTTGGGGGCCGGCTCTGGGGCCAACGTCCTGACTTTC
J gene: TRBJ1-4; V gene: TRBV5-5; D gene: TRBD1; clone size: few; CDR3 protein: CASSLVGQVLLF; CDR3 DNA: TGTGCCAGCAGCTTGGTGGGACAGGTCCTGCTTTTT
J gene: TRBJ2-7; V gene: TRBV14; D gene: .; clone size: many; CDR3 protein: CASSVMGSYEQYF; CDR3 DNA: TGTGCCAGCAGCGTCATGGGCTCCTACGAGCAGTACTTC
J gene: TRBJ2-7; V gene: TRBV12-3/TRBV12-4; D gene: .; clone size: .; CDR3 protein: CASSLRQGNEQYF; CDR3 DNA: TGTGCCAGCAGTTTAAGGCAGGGGAACGAGCAGTACTTC
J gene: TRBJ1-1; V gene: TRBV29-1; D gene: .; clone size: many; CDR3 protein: CSVDRVNTEAFF; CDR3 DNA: TGCAGCGTTGACAGGGTGAACACTGAAGCTTTCTTT
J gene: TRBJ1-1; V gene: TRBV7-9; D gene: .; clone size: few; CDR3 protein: CASSLEGSVGTEAFF; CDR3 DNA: TGTGCCAGCAGCTTAGAAGGGTCGGTGGGCACTGAAGCTTTCTTT
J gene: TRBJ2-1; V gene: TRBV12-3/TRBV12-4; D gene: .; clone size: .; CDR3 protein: CASSLTGREGNEQFF; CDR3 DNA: TGTGCCAGCAGTTTGACCGGGAGAGAAGGGAATGAGCAGTTCTTC
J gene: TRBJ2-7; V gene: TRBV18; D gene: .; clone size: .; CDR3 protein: CASSPGIRGEQYF; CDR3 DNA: TGTGCCAGCTCACCAGGGATCCGGGGAGAGCAGTACTTC
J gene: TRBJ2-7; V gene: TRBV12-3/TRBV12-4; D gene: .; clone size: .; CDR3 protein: CASSLPYYEQYF; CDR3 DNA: TGTGCCAGCAGTTTACCGTACTACGAGCAGTACTTC
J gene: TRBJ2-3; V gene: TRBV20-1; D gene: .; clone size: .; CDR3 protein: CSARGDSLSTDTQYF; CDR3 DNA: TGCAGTGCTAGAGGAGACTCCTTATCCACAGATACGCAGTATTTT
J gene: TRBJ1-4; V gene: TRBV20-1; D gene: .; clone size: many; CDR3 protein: CSARDPGQGGEKLFF; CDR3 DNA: TGCAGTGCTAGAGATCCTGGGCAGGGAGGTGAAAAACTGTTTTTT
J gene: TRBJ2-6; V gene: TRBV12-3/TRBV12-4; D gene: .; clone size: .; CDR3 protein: CASSLAVSGANVLTF; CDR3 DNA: TGTGCCAGCAGTTTAGCTGTGTCTGGGGCCAACGTCCTGACTTTC
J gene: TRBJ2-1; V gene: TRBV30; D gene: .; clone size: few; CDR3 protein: CAWSIGRQSSYNEQFF; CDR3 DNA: TGTGCCTGGAGTATCGGCAGACAAAGCTCCTACAATGAGCAGTTCTTC
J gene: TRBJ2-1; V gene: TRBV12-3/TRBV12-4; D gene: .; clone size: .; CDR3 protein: CASSLTDLPGNNEQFF; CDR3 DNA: TGTGCCAGCAGTCTTACGGACCTCCCTGGCAACAATGAGCAGTTCTTC
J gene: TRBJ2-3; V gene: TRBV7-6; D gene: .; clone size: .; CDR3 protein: CASSSSRDGTTDTQYF; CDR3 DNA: TGTGCCAGCAGCTCATCCCGGGACGGAACCACAGATACGCAGTATTTT
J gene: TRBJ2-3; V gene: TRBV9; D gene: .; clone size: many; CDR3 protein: CASSVARVDTQYF; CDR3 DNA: TGTGCCAGCAGCGTAGCTAGGGTGGATACGCAGTATTTT
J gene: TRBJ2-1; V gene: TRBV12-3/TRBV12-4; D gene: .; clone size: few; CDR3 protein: CASTDRLAANEQFF; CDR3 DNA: TGTGCCAGCACCGACCGGTTGGCGGCGAATGAGCAGTTCTTC
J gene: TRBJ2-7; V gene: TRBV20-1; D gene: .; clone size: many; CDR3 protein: CSAGKQGLGEQYF; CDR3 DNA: TGCAGTGCTGGTAAACAGGGTCTGGGGGAGCAGTACTTC
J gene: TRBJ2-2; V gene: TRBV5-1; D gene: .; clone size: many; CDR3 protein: CASRDGADTGELFF; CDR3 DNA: TGCGCCAGCAGGGACGGGGCCGACACCGGGGAGCTGTTTTTT
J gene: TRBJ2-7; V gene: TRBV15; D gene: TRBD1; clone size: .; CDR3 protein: CATSREGTGGYEQYF; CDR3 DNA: TGTGCCACCAGCAGAGAGGGGACAGGGGGCTACGAGCAGTACTTC
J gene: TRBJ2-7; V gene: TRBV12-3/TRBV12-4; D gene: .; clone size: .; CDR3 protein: CASSLGFGQYF; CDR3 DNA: TGTGCCAGCAGTTTAGGGTTCGGGCAGTACTTC
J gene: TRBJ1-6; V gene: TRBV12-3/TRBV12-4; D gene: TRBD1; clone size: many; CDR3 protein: CASTADRASPLHF; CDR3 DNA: TGTGCCAGCACCGCAGACAGGGCCTCACCCCTCCACTTT
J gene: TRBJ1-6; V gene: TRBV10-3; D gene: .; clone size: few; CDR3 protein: CAISEQAGYNSPLHF; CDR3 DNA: TGTGCCATCAGTGAACAGGCCGGCTATAATTCACCCCTCCACTTT
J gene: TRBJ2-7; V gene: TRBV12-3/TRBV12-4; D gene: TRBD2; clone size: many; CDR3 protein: CASSVSGGAEEQYF; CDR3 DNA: TGTGCCAGCAGCGTGAGCGGGGGGGCCGAGGAGCAGTACTTC
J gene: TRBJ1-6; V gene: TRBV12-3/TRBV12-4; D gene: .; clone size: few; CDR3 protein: CASSFTGRGSPLHF; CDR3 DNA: TGTGCCAGCAGTTTTACTGGGAGAGGATCACCCCTCCACTTT
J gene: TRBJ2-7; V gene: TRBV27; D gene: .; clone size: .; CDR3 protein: CASSPRDENYEQYF; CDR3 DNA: TGTGCCAGCAGTCCTCGGGACGAAAACTACGAGCAGTACTTC
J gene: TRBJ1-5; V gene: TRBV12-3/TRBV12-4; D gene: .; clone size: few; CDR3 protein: CASSVGRGRVNQPQHF; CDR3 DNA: TGTGCCAGCAGTGTTGGACGGGGGAGGGTAAATCAGCCCCAGCATTTT
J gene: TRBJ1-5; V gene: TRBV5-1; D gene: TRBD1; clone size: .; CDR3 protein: CASSPGTASNNQPQHF; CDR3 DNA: TGCGCCAGCAGCCCCGGGACAGCGTCAAACAATCAGCCCCAGCATTTT
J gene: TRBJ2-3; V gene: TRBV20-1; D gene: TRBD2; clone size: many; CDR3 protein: CSAGTSFIVTDTQYF; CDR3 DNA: TGCAGTGCTGGGACTAGTTTCATCGTCACAGATACGCAGTATTTT
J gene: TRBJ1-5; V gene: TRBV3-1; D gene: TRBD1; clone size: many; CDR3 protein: CASSQGSGTGDQPQHF; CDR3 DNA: TGTGCCAGCAGCCAAGGAAGCGGAACAGGGGATCAGCCCCAGCATTTT
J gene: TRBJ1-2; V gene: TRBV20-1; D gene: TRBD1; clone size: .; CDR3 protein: CSAEGDRGSGYTF; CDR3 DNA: TGCAGTGCTGAAGGGGACAGGGGATCCGGCTACACCTTC
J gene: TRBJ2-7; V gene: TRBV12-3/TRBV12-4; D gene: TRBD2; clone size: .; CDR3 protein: CASTPGGRYEQYF; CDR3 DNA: TGTGCCAGCACCCCGGGGGGTAGGTACGAGCAGTACTTC
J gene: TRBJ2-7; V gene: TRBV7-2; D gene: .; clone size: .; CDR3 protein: CASSLVPRLGEQYF; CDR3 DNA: TGTGCCAGCAGCTTAGTGCCAAGGCTAGGTGAGCAGTACTTC
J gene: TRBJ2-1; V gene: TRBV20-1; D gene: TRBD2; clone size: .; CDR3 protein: CSASPFSGGAGEQFF; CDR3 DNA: TGCAGTGCTAGCCCCTTTAGCGGGGGGGCCGGGGAGCAGTTCTTC
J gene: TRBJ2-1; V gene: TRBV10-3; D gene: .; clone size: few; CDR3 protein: CAIRNRSYNEQFF; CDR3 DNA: TGTGCCATCAGGAACCGTTCCTACAATGAGCAGTTCTTC
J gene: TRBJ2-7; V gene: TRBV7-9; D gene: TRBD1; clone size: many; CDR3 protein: CASSSDREQYF; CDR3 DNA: TGTGCCAGCAGCTCGGACAGGGAGCAGTACTTC
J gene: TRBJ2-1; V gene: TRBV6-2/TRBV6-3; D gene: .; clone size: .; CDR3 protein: CASTRNNEQFF; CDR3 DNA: TGTGCCAGCACGCGTAACAATGAGCAGTTCTTC
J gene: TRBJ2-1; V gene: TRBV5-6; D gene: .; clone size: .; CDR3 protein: CASSRRVATYNEQFF; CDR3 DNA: TGTGCCAGCAGCCGCCGGGTTGCTACCTACAATGAGCAGTTCTTC
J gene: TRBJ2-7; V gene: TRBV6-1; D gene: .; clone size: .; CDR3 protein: CAAARGGKNEQYF; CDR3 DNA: TGTGCCGCCGCTCGGGGAGGAAAGAACGAGCAGTACTTC